This TCR beta chain was identified during a study of post-analysis software for immune sequencing data. Study observations and caveats: Pronounced co-clustering by F measure was evident among identically batched samples. Multiple sclerosis patients had significantly lower normalized Chao1 diversity than controls. Elevated frequency relative to controls characterized four or five TRBV segments in patients, TRBV5-6, TRBV5-1 and TRBV20-1 among them.

This clonotype was seen only a few times. What it recognizes is unknown. CDR3 length equals 15 residues. CDR1 is LGHDT and CDR2 is YNNKEL in the germline V gene (reference sequence). V shed 0 bases and J 4 bases; nucleotides not matched to a gene: 5. Unique molecular identifiers tagged the TCR beta cDNA libraries. Using its own MiXCR run on the PCR reads, TCRdb lists one record per CDR3 protein. The sample holds roughly 800,000 distinct CDR3 sequences; approximately 30% are singletons and the top ten take roughly 0.57%. This TCR was sampled from a girl aged 5 to 17 with multiple sclerosis. Sequenced input: blood. The V call is TRBV3-1, the J call TRBJ1-2; the match to TRBD1 covers 7 bases. This CDR3 reads CASSQDLDRIYGYTF. The CDR3 DNA reads as TGTGCCAGCAGCCAAGATCTGGACAGGATCTATGGCTACACCTTC.